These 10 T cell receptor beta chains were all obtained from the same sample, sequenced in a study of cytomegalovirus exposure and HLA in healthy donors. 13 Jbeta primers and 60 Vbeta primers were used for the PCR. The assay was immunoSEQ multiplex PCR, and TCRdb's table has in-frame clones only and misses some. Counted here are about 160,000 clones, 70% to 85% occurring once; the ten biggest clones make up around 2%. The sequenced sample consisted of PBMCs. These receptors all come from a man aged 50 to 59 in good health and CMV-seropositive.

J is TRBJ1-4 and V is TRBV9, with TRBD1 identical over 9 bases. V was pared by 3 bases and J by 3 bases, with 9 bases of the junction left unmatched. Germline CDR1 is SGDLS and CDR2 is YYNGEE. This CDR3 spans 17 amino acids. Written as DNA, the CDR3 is TGTGCCAGCAGCGAAACCGGGACAGGGATATCTAATGAAAAACTGTTTTTT. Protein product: CASSETGTGISNEKLFF.

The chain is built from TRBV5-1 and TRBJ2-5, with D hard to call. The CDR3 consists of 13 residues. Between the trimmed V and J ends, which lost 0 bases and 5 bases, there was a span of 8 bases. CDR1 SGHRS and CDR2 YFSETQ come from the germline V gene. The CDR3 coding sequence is TGCGCCAGCAGCTTGGCCGTAATGGAGACCCAGTACTTC. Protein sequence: CASSLAVMETQYF.

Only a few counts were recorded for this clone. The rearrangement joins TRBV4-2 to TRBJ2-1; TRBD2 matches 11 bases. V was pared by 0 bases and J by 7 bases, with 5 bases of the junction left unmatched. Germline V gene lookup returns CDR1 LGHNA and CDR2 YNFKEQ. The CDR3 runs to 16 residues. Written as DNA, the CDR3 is TGTGCCAGCAGCCAAGATAGACTAGCGGGGAGGAATGAGCAGTTCTTC. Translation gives CASSQDRLAGRNEQFF.

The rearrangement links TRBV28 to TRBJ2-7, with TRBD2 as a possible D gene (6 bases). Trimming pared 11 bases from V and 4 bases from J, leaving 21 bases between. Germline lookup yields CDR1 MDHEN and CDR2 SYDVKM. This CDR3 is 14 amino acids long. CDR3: CASRAGGVGYEQYF. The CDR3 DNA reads TGTGCCTCCCGGGCCGGGGGTGTGGGATACGAGCAGTACTTC.

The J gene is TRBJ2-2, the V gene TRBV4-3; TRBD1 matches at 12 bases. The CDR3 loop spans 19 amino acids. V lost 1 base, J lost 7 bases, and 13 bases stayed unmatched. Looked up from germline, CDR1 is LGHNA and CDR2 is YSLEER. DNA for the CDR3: TGCGCCAGCAGCCAAGGACCGGGACAGGGGGCAATGTATGTCGGGGAGCTGTTTTTT. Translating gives CASSQGPGQGAMYVGELFF.

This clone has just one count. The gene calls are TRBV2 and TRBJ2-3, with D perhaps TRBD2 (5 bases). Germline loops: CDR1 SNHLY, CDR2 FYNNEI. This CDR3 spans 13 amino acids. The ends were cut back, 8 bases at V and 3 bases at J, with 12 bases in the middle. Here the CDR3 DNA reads TGTGCCAGCTTCGGGCTAGCAACAGATACGCAGTATTTT. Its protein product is CASFGLATDTQYF.

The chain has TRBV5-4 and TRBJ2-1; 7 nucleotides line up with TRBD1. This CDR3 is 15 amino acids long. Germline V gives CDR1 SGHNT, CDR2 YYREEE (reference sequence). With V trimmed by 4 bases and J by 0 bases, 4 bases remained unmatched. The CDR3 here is CASSSRTGSYNEQFF. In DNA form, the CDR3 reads TGTGCCAGCAGCAGCAGGACAGGCTCCTACAATGAGCAGTTCTTC.

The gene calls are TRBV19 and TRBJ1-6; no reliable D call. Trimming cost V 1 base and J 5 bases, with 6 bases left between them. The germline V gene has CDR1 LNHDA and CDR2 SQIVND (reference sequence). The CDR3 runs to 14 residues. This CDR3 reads CASSIGVDNSPLHF. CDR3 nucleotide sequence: TGTGCCAGTAGTATAGGCGTGGATAATTCACCCCTCCACTTT.

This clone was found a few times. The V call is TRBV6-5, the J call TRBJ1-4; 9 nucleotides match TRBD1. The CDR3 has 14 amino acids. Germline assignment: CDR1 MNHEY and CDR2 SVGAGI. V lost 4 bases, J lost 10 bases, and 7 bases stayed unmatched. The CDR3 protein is CASSSRQGGAKLFF. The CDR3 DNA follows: TGTGCCAGCAGTTCCCGACAGGGGGGCGCAAAACTGTTTTTT.

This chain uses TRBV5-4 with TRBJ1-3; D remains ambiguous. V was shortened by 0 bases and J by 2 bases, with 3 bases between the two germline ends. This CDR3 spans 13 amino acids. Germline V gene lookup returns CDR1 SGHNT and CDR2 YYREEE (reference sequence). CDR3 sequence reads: CASSLGTGNTIYF. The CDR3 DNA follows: TGTGCCAGCAGCTTGGGTACTGGAAACACCATATATTTT.